This T cell receptor beta chain was obtained from a study of blood T cell repertoires in COVID-19. The CDR3 loop spans 19 amino acids. CDR1 and CDR2 from the germline V gene are LNHDA and SQIVND (reference sequence). The germline V and J ends were trimmed by 4 bases and 0 bases, with 22 bases remaining between them. Participants reported their clinical history, and cohort assignment relied on those reports. Resolution of symptoms, clearance, or two negative PCRs was present in recovered Cohort 3 donors. This table comes from immunoSEQ multiplex PCR, and its TCRdb copy is limited to in-frame clones, with some not included. This sample has approximately 300,000 clones; around 87% occur once, and the top ten carry approximately 5.3%.

V gene TRBV19 combines with J gene TRBJ1-5; possible D gene TRBD1, 6 bases. The TCR comes from a woman in her twenties or thirties who had recovered from COVID-19. The sample consisted of PBMCs or T cells enriched from blood (not recorded which). This CDR3 is CASSKILTGSRGSNQPQHF. CDR3 coding DNA: TGTGCCAGTAGTAAAATCTTGACAGGTAGTAGGGGTAGCAATCAGCCCCAGCATTTT.